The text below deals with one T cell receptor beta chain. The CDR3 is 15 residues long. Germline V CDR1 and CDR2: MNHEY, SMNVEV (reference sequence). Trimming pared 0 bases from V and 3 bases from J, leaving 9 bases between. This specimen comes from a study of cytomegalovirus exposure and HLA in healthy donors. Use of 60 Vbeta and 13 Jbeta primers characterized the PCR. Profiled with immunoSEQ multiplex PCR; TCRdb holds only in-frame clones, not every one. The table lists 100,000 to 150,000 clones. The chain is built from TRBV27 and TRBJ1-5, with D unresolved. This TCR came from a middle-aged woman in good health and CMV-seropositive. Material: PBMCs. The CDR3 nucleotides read TGTGCCAGCAGTTTATCAAGGCGGCTCAATCAGCCCCAGCATTTT. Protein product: CASSLSRRLNQPQHF.